This T cell receptor (beta chain) was observed in a study of blood T cells in healthy people across ages. V was shortened by 5 bases and J by 0 bases, with 12 bases between the two germline ends. Per the germline V gene, CDR1 is SEHNR and CDR2 is FQNEAQ (reference sequence). CDR3 size: 15 residues. This clonotype was found a few times. The use of a sample-barcoded 5' primer and a J-beta primer mix characterized a second PCR of roughly 6 to 12 cycles. Carrying 12 random nucleotides, a template-switch adaptor labeled each individual cDNA molecule. One entry per CDR3 protein results from TCRdb running MiXCR on the 5' RACE reads. The sample shows 1.5 million or so distinct CDR3 sequences, approximately 39% of them seen only once.

The chain combines TRBV7-9 with TRBJ2-3; D might be TRBD1 or TRBD2, each matching 5 bases. The sample comprised blood. The TCR was taken from a woman under 30 in good health. CDR3 in amino acids: CASSAAGASTDTQYF. In nucleotides, the CDR3 is TGTGCCAGCAGCGCCGCCGGGGCTAGCACAGATACGCAGTATTTT.